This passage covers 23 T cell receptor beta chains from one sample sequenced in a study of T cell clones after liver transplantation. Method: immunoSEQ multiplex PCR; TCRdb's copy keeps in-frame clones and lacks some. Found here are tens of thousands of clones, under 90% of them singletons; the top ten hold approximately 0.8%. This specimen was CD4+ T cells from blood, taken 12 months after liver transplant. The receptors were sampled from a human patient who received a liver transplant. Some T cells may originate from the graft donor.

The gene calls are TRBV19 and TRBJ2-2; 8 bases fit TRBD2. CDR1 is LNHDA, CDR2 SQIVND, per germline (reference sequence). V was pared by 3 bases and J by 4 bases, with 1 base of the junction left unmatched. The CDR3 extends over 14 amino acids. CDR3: CASSMRGATGELFF. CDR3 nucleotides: TGTGCCAGTAGTATGCGGGGGGCCACCGGGGAGCTGTTTTTT.

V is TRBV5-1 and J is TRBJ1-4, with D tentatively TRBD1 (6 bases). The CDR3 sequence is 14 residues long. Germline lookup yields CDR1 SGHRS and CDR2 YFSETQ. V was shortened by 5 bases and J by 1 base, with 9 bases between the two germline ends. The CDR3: CASSEQGTNEKLFF. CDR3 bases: TGCGCCAGCAGTGAACAGGGAACTAATGAAAAACTGTTTTTT.

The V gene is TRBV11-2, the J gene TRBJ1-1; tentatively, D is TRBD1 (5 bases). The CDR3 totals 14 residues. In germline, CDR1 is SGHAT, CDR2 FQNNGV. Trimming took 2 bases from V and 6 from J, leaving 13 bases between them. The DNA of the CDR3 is TGTGCCAGCAGCTTAAAGTGGGGAGGGGCTGAAGCTTTCTTT. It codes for CASSLKWGGAEAFF.

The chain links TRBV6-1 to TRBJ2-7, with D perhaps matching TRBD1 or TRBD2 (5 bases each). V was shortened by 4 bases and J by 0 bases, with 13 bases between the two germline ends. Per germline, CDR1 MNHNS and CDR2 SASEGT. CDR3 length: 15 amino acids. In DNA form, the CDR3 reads TGTGCCAGCAGTGCCCGGGGCGCACTCTCCTACGAGCAGTACTTC. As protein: CASSARGALSYEQYF.

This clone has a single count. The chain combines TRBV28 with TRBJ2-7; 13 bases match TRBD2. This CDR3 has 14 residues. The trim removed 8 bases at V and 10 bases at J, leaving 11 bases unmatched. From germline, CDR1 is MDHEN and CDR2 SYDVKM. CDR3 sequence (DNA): TGTGCCAGCCGGATTCGAGGACTAGCGGGAGAACAGTACTTC. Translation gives CASRIRGLAGEQYF.

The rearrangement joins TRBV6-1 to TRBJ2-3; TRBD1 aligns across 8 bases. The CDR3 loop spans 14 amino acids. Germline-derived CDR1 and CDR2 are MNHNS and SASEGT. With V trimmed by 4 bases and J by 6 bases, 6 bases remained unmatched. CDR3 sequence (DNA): TGTGCCAGCAGTGTAGAATCAGGGGGCGATACGCAGTATTTT. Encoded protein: CASSVESGGDTQYF.

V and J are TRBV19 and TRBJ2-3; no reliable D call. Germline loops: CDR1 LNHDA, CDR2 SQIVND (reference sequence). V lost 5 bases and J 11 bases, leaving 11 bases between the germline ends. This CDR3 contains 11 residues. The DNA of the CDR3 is TGTGCCAGTAGTCGGCTCTATCTGCAGTATTTT. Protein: CASSRLYLQYF.

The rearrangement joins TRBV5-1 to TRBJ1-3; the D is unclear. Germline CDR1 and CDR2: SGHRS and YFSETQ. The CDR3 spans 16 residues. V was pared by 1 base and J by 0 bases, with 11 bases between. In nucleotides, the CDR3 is TGCGCCAGCAGCTTGAGAGGCTTCAGCTCTGGAAACACCATATATTTT. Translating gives CASSLRGFSSGNTIYF.

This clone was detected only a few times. CDR3 protein: CASSLNTGLSNQPQHF. The DNA for the CDR3 is TGTGCCAGCAGTCTTAACACAGGATTGAGCAATCAGCCCCAGCATTTT. The chain uses TRBV7-9 and TRBJ1-5, with TRBD1 as a possible D gene (5 bases). The CDR3 is 16 amino acids. Between the trimmed V and J ends, which lost 6 bases and 1 base, there was a span of 16 bases. CDR1 SEHNR and CDR2 FQNEAQ come from the germline V gene (reference sequence).

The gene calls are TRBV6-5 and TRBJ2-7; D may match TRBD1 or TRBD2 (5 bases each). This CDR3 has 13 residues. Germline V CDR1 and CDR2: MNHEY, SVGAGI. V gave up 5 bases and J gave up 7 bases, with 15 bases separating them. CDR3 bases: TGTGCCAGCAGTCTTGAGAGGGGTAGGGAGCAGTACTTC. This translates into CASSLERGREQYF.

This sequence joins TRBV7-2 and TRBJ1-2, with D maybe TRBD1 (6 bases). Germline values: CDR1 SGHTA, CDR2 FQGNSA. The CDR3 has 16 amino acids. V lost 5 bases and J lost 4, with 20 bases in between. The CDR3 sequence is CASSLRRQAQTYGYTF. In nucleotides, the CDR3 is TGTGCCAGCAGCCTTCGGAGACAGGCCCAAACCTATGGCTACACCTTC.

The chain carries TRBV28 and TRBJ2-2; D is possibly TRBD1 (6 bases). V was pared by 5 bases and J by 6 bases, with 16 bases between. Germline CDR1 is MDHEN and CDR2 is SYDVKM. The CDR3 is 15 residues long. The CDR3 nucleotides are TGTGCCAGCAGTCCGGCAGGGAAGGGGGCCGGGGAGCTGTTTTTT. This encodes CASSPAGKGAGELFF.

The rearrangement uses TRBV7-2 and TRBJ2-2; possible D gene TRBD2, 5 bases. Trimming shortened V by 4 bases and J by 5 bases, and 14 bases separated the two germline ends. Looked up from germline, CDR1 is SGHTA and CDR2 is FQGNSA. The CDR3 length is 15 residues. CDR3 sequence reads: CASSSGSGGTGELFF. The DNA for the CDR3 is TGTGCCAGCAGCTCCGGTTCCGGCGGGACCGGGGAGCTGTTTTTT.

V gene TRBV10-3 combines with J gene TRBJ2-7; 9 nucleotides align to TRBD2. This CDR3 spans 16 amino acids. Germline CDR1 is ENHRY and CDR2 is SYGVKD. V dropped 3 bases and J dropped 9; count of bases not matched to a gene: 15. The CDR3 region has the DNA TGTGCCATCAGTGATAGGGCTAGCGGGACTCATGGCGCGCAGTACTTC. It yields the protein CAISDRASGTHGAQYF.

CDR3 protein: CAREETGLSGNTIYF. The CDR3 coding sequence is TGTGCCAGAGAGGAGACAGGGTTATCTGGAAACACCATATATTTT. The chain is built from TRBV5-3 and TRBJ1-3; TRBD1 matches at 7 bases. TRBV5-3 is an ORF, with its function uncertain. V shed 7 bases and J 1 base; nucleotides not matched to a gene: 8. The CDR3 totals 15 residues.

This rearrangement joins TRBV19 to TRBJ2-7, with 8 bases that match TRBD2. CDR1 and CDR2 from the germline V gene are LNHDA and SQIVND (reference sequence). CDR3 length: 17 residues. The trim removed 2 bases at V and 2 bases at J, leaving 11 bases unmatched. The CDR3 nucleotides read TGTGCCAGTAGTATATTACCCAGCGGGAGAGGCCCCTACGAGCAGTACTTC. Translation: CASSILPSGRGPYEQYF.

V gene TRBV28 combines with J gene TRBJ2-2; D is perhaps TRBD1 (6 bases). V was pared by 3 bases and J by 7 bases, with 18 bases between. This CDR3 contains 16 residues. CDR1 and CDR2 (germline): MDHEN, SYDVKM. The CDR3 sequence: CASSFPSTGYLGELFF. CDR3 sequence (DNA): TGTGCCAGCAGTTTCCCCTCCACAGGGTACCTCGGGGAGCTGTTTTTT. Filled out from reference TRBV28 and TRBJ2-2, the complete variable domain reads DVKVTQSSRYLVKRTGEKVFLECVQDMDHENMFWYRQDPGLGLRLIYFSYDVKMKEKGDIPEGYSVSREKKERFSLILESASTNQTSMYLCASSFPSTGYLGELFFGEGSRLTVL.

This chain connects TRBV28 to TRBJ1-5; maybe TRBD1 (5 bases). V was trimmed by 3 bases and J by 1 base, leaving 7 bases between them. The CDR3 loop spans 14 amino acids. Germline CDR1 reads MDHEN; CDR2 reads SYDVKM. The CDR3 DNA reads TGTGCCAGCAGTTTGGGGGGGAGCAATCAGCCCCAGCATTTT. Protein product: CASSLGGSNQPQHF.

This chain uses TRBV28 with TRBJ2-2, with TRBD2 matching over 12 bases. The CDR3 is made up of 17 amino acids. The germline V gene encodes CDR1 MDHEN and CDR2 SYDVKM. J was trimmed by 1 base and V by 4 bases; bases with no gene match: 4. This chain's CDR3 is CASSSMGLAGNTGELFF. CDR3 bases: TGTGCCAGCAGTTCTATGGGACTAGCGGGGAACACCGGGGAGCTGTTTTTT.

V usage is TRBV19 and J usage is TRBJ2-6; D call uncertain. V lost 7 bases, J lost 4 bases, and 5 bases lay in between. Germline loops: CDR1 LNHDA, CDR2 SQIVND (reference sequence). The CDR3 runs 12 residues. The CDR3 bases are TGTGCCAGTACGTCCGGGGCCAACGTCCTGACTTTC. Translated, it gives CASTSGANVLTF.

The CDR3 nucleotides are TGTGCCAGCAGCTTGCCTCAGGGGGCGGGCGGGGAGCTGTTTTTT. Translated: CASSLPQGAGGELFF. V gene TRBV5-4 combines with J gene TRBJ2-2, with 8 nucleotides matching TRBD1. CDR1 is SGHNT, CDR2 YYREEE, per germline (reference sequence). The CDR3 consists of 15 residues. V lost 1 base to trimming and J lost 7 bases; unmatched junction nucleotides: 6.

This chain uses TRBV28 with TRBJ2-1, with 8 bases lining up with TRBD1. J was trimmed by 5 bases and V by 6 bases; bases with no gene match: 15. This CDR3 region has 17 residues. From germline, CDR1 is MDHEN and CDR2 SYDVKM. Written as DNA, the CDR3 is TGTGCCAGCAGGAAGAGGACAGGGATGGTGCGAAACAATGAGCAGTTCTTC. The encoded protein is CASRKRTGMVRNNEQFF. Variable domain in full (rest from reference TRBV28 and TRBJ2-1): DVKVTQSSRYLVKRTGEKVFLECVQDMDHENMFWYRQDPGLGLRLIYFSYDVKMKEKGDIPEGYSVSREKKERFSLILESASTNQTSMYLCASRKRTGMVRNNEQFFGPGTRLTVL.

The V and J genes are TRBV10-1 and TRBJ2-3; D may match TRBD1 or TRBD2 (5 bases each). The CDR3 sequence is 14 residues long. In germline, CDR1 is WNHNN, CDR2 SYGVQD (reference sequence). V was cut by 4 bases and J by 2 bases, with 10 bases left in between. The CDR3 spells CASSVGGVTDTQYF. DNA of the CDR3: TGCGCCAGCAGTGTTGGGGGAGTCACAGATACGCAGTATTTT.